The rows below give T cell receptor beta chains drawn from one sample of a study of blood T cell repertoires in COVID-19. TCRdb's copy holds only in-frame clones and misses some; the assay was immunoSEQ multiplex PCR. The data hold 60,000 to 85,000 clones, with about 91% observed a single time. The material sequenced was peripheral blood. These receptors were obtained from a woman between 45 and 60 years old with active COVID-19. Each CDR3 is given with its conserved first and last residue. Each record gives: J gene, V gene, clone size, CDR3 length, D gene, CDR3 protein, CDR3 DNA. A D gene is named only where the DNA matches it firmly. Clone size, where shown, is once, few, many, or a class for clones that have expanded.

j_call: TRBJ2-1
v_call: TRBV9
clone_size: -
cdr3_length: 15
d_call: -
cdr3_aa: CASSTRDESYNEQFF
cdr3_nt: TGTGCCAGCAGCACGCGGGACGAGTCCTACAATGAGCAGTTCTTC

j_call: TRBJ2-5
v_call: TRBV7-9
clone_size: -
cdr3_length: 14
d_call: -
cdr3_aa: CASTPSGSQETQYF
cdr3_nt: TGTGCCAGCACACCCTCCGGGTCACAAGAGACCCAGTACTTC

j_call: TRBJ2-3
v_call: TRBV5-1
clone_size: -
cdr3_length: 15
d_call: TRBD2
cdr3_aa: CASILAGTSTDTQYF
cdr3_nt: TGCGCCAGCATCCTAGCGGGAACTTCCACAGATACGCAGTATTTT

j_call: TRBJ1-2
v_call: TRBV6-6
clone_size: few
cdr3_length: 15
d_call: -
cdr3_aa: CASSYSTAANYGYTF
cdr3_nt: TGTGCCAGCAGTTACTCCACTGCCGCTAACTATGGCTACACCTTC

j_call: TRBJ1-2
v_call: TRBV9
clone_size: -
cdr3_length: 14
d_call: -
cdr3_aa: CASSALGQSTGYTF
cdr3_nt: TGTGCCAGCAGCGCCCTCGGACAGTCCACCGGCTACACCTTC

j_call: TRBJ2-1
v_call: TRBV3-1/TRBV3-2
clone_size: -
cdr3_length: 15
d_call: TRBD2
cdr3_aa: CASSKLAGGDNEQFF
cdr3_nt: TGTGCCAGCAGCAAGCTAGCGGGAGGTGACAATGAGCAGTTCTTC

j_call: TRBJ1-3
v_call: TRBV10-3
clone_size: -
cdr3_length: 16
d_call: -
cdr3_aa: CAIRQQVRSSGNTIYF
cdr3_nt: TGTGCCATCAGGCAACAGGTTAGATCCTCTGGAAACACCATATATTTT

j_call: TRBJ1-3
v_call: TRBV30
clone_size: -
cdr3_length: 14
d_call: -
cdr3_aa: CAWGRGGVGNTIYF
cdr3_nt: TGTGCCTGGGGCCGCGGCGGGGTTGGAAACACCATATATTTT

j_call: TRBJ1-1
v_call: TRBV5-8
clone_size: once
cdr3_length: 18
d_call: -
cdr3_aa: CASSVWEGLAYSDTEAFF
cdr3_nt: TGTGCCAGCAGTGTTTGGGAGGGGCTGGCTTATTCGGACACTGAAGCTTTCTTT

j_call: TRBJ2-7
v_call: TRBV2
clone_size: -
cdr3_length: 12
d_call: TRBD1
cdr3_aa: CASAKGAGEQYF
cdr3_nt: TGTGCCAGCGCGAAGGGGGCTGGAGAGCAGTACTTC

j_call: TRBJ1-6
v_call: TRBV2
clone_size: once
cdr3_length: 15
d_call: TRBD1
cdr3_aa: CASSGGTANNSPLHF
cdr3_nt: TGTGCCAGCAGTGGCGGGACAGCCAATAATTCACCCCTCCACTTT

j_call: TRBJ2-7
v_call: TRBV15
clone_size: once
cdr3_length: 15
d_call: TRBD1
cdr3_aa: CATSRGTGASYEQYF
cdr3_nt: TGTGCCACCAGCAGAGGGACAGGGGCCTCCTACGAGCAGTACTTC

j_call: TRBJ1-1
v_call: TRBV21-1
clone_size: -
cdr3_length: 17
d_call: -
cdr3_aa: CASSNELAGVMNTEAFF
cdr3_nt: TGTGCCAGCAGCAATGAGCTGGCAGGGGTCATGAACACTGAAGCTTTCTTT

j_call: TRBJ2-7
v_call: TRBV5-1
clone_size: -
cdr3_length: 13
d_call: -
cdr3_aa: CASSAGSSYEQYF
cdr3_nt: TGCGCCAGCAGCGCCGGGAGCTCCTACGAGCAGTACTTC

j_call: TRBJ1-6
v_call: TRBV2
clone_size: -
cdr3_length: 14
d_call: -
cdr3_aa: CASSASGSDSPLHF
cdr3_nt: TGTGCCAGCAGCGCCTCGGGATCCGATTCACCCCTCCACTTT

j_call: TRBJ2-1
v_call: TRBV11-2
clone_size: once
cdr3_length: 16
d_call: -
cdr3_aa: CASSLTGVRSYNEQFF
cdr3_nt: TGTGCCAGCAGCTTAACTGGAGTACGCTCCTACAATGAGCAGTTCTTC

j_call: TRBJ2-7
v_call: TRBV18
clone_size: -
cdr3_length: 14
d_call: TRBD2
cdr3_aa: CASSTSGISGEQYF
cdr3_nt: TGTGCCAGCTCAACTAGCGGGATTTCCGGCGAGCAGTACTTC

j_call: TRBJ1-2
v_call: TRBV5-1
clone_size: -
cdr3_length: 15
d_call: TRBD1
cdr3_aa: CASSLDTGGGYGYTF
cdr3_nt: TGCGCCAGCAGCTTGGATACAGGGGGCGGCTATGGCTACACCTTC

j_call: TRBJ1-6
v_call: TRBV10-3
clone_size: -
cdr3_length: 12
d_call: -
cdr3_aa: CAISESETPLHF
cdr3_nt: TGTGCCATCAGTGAGTCGGAGACACCCCTCCACTTT

j_call: TRBJ1-6
v_call: TRBV30
clone_size: -
cdr3_length: 17
d_call: -
cdr3_aa: CAWSANGGLTYNSPLHF
cdr3_nt: TGTGCCTGGAGTGCCAATGGGGGACTTACCTATAATTCACCCCTCCACTTT

j_call: TRBJ1-2
v_call: TRBV2
clone_size: -
cdr3_length: 11
d_call: -
cdr3_aa: CASSPIPGYTF
cdr3_nt: TGTGCCAGCAGTCCAATCCCTGGCTACACCTTC

j_call: TRBJ1-6
v_call: TRBV5-1
clone_size: few
cdr3_length: 16
d_call: -
cdr3_aa: CASSLERTTYNSPLHF
cdr3_nt: TGCGCCAGCAGCTTGGAGAGAACGACCTATAATTCACCCCTCCACTTT

j_call: TRBJ2-2
v_call: TRBV25-1
clone_size: -
cdr3_length: 15
d_call: -
cdr3_aa: CASSVAGTNTGELFF
cdr3_nt: TGTGCCAGCAGTGTGGCAGGAACGAACACCGGGGAGCTGTTTTTT

j_call: TRBJ2-7
v_call: TRBV6-2/TRBV6-3
clone_size: -
cdr3_length: 15
d_call: TRBD1
cdr3_aa: CASSYFTTGSDEQYF
cdr3_nt: TGTGCCAGCAGTTACTTCACGACAGGGTCGGACGAGCAGTACTTC

j_call: TRBJ1-2
v_call: TRBV20-1
clone_size: -
cdr3_length: 10
d_call: -
cdr3_aa: CSAPVGGYTF
cdr3_nt: TGCAGTGCTCCGGTCGGTGGCTACACCTTC

j_call: TRBJ1-1
v_call: TRBV28
clone_size: -
cdr3_length: 14
d_call: -
cdr3_aa: CASRRGWMNTEAFF
cdr3_nt: TGTGCCAGCCGCCGGGGGTGGATGAACACTGAAGCTTTCTTT

j_call: TRBJ1-1
v_call: TRBV30
clone_size: few
cdr3_length: 12
d_call: -
cdr3_aa: CAWSVLSGYAFF
cdr3_nt: TGTGCCTGGAGTGTACTATCGGGGTATGCTTTCTTT

j_call: TRBJ2-1
v_call: TRBV6-1
clone_size: -
cdr3_length: 16
d_call: TRBD2
cdr3_aa: CASSVSGTSSYNEQFF
cdr3_nt: TGTGCCAGCAGTGTTTCCGGGACTAGCAGTTACAATGAGCAGTTCTTC

j_call: TRBJ2-7
v_call: TRBV7-3
clone_size: -
cdr3_length: 15
d_call: -
cdr3_aa: CASSLDSGAPGEQYF
cdr3_nt: TGTGCCAGCAGCTTGGATTCGGGTGCCCCGGGGGAGCAGTACTTC

j_call: TRBJ2-4
v_call: TRBV5-6
clone_size: -
cdr3_length: 16
d_call: TRBD2
cdr3_aa: CASSLWAGVGKNIQYF
cdr3_nt: TGTGCCAGCAGCTTGTGGGCGGGAGTGGGCAAAAACATTCAGTACTTC

j_call: TRBJ2-1
v_call: TRBV27
clone_size: -
cdr3_length: 14
d_call: TRBD2
cdr3_aa: CASRRLAGGNEQFF
cdr3_nt: TGTGCCAGCAGACGACTAGCGGGAGGGAATGAGCAGTTCTTC

j_call: TRBJ2-7
v_call: TRBV7-2
clone_size: -
cdr3_length: 14
d_call: TRBD1
cdr3_aa: CASSLGTGQYEQYF
cdr3_nt: TGTGCCAGCAGCTTGGGGACAGGACAGTACGAGCAGTACTTC

j_call: TRBJ1-5
v_call: TRBV28
clone_size: -
cdr3_length: 17
d_call: -
cdr3_aa: CASSLYTGRGGNQPQHF
cdr3_nt: TGTGCCAGCAGTTTATACACGGGCAGGGGAGGGAATCAGCCCCAGCATTTT

j_call: TRBJ1-2
v_call: TRBV12-3/TRBV12-4
clone_size: -
cdr3_length: 13
d_call: -
cdr3_aa: CASSLTSLYGYTF
cdr3_nt: TGTGCCAGCAGTTTAACATCGTTATATGGCTACACCTTC

j_call: TRBJ2-1
v_call: TRBV2
clone_size: -
cdr3_length: 13
d_call: -
cdr3_aa: CASTLASFNEQFF
cdr3_nt: TGTGCCAGCACCTTAGCCAGCTTCAATGAGCAGTTCTTC

j_call: TRBJ1-1
v_call: TRBV12-3/TRBV12-4
clone_size: -
cdr3_length: 13
d_call: -
cdr3_aa: CASSSSGAGGAFF
cdr3_nt: TGTGCCAGCAGTTCATCAGGGGCGGGGGGAGCTTTCTTT

j_call: TRBJ2-3
v_call: TRBV14
clone_size: once
cdr3_length: 16
d_call: TRBD2
cdr3_aa: CASSQEALASTDTQYF
cdr3_nt: TGTGCCAGCAGCCAAGAGGCACTAGCGAGCACAGATACGCAGTATTTT

j_call: TRBJ2-7
v_call: TRBV2
clone_size: -
cdr3_length: 13
d_call: -
cdr3_aa: CASSLVTSNEQYF
cdr3_nt: TGTGCCAGCAGTCTCGTAACTAGCAACGAGCAGTACTTC

j_call: TRBJ2-1
v_call: TRBV19
clone_size: -
cdr3_length: 20
d_call: TRBD2
cdr3_aa: CASSRLGTSGGTLKNNEQFF
cdr3_nt: TGTGCCAGTAGTAGGCTCGGGACTAGCGGGGGGACCCTTAAAAACAATGAGCAGTTCTTC

j_call: TRBJ2-7
v_call: TRBV3-1/TRBV3-2
clone_size: -
cdr3_length: 14
d_call: -
cdr3_aa: CASSRPMISWEQYF
cdr3_nt: TGTGCCAGCAGCCGGCCGATGATCAGTTGGGAGCAGTACTTC

j_call: TRBJ1-2
v_call: TRBV7-2
clone_size: -
cdr3_length: 13
d_call: -
cdr3_aa: CASSSRGDYGYTF
cdr3_nt: TGTGCCAGCAGCTCCAGGGGTGACTATGGCTACACCTTC

j_call: TRBJ1-4
v_call: TRBV28
clone_size: -
cdr3_length: 15
d_call: -
cdr3_aa: CASSFPVGTFEKLFF
cdr3_nt: TGTGCCAGCAGTTTTCCCGTTGGGACATTTGAAAAACTGTTTTTT

j_call: TRBJ2-7
v_call: TRBV19
clone_size: -
cdr3_length: 15
d_call: TRBD2
cdr3_aa: CASSSAGGLAYEQYF
cdr3_nt: TGTGCCAGTAGTTCGGCGGGAGGTCTGGCCTACGAGCAGTACTTC

j_call: TRBJ1-2
v_call: TRBV28
clone_size: -
cdr3_length: 12
d_call: -
cdr3_aa: CASSFLYRAYTF
cdr3_nt: TGTGCCAGCAGTTTCTTGTACAGGGCCTACACCTTC

j_call: TRBJ1-2
v_call: TRBV9
clone_size: once
cdr3_length: 15
d_call: -
cdr3_aa: CASSASSLGAAGYTF
cdr3_nt: TGTGCCAGCAGCGCTTCCTCATTGGGGGCGGCCGGCTACACCTTC

j_call: TRBJ2-7
v_call: TRBV7-9
clone_size: -
cdr3_length: 14
d_call: TRBD2
cdr3_aa: CASSPGTRPYEQYF
cdr3_nt: TGTGCCAGCAGCCCCGGGACTAGGCCTTACGAGCAGTACTTC

j_call: TRBJ1-5
v_call: TRBV3-1/TRBV3-2
clone_size: -
cdr3_length: 14
d_call: TRBD1
cdr3_aa: CASSPRQGSQPQHF
cdr3_nt: TGTGCCAGCAGCCCGCGACAGGGCAGCCAGCCCCAGCATTTT

j_call: TRBJ2-1
v_call: TRBV15
clone_size: -
cdr3_length: 16
d_call: TRBD2
cdr3_aa: CATSREWGGRDNEQFF
cdr3_nt: TGTGCCACCAGCAGAGAATGGGGAGGGAGGGACAATGAGCAGTTCTTC

j_call: TRBJ1-3
v_call: TRBV28
clone_size: -
cdr3_length: 16
d_call: -
cdr3_aa: CASSLGGQISGNTIYF
cdr3_nt: TGTGCCAGCAGTTTAGGCGGGCAGATCTCTGGAAACACCATATATTTT

j_call: TRBJ2-1
v_call: TRBV6-5
clone_size: once
cdr3_length: 15
d_call: TRBD1
cdr3_aa: CAVLQGTRSYNEQFF
cdr3_nt: TGTGCCGTTCTACAGGGGACCAGGTCCTACAATGAGCAGTTCTTC